This passage covers 14 T cell receptor beta chains from one sample sequenced in a study of T cells after yellow fever vaccination. TCRdb re-derived calls from the 5' RACE reads in MiXCR, one entry per CDR3 protein. The data contain about 350,000 distinct CDR3 sequences, roughly 4.3% of them singletons. Source: PBMCs, taken 5 days after the yellow fever booster vaccination. Source of these receptors: a man between 18 and 29 years old who received the YFV17D yellow fever vaccine.

This clonotype was seen more than once but under ten times. The chain is built from TRBV6-6 and TRBJ2-7; D may be TRBD2 (5 bases). CDR1 MNHNY and CDR2 SVGAGI come from the germline V gene (reference sequence). V lost 0 bases, J lost 6 bases, and 9 bases lay in between. The CDR3 spans 13 residues. The CDR3 DNA reads TGTGCCAGCAGTTACTCGGCTGGGAGCGAGCAGTACTTC. Translated: CASSYSAGSEQYF.

V gene TRBV12-3 or TRBV12-4 combines with J gene TRBJ2-1; TRBD2 matches at 13 bases. Germline trimming cut 6 bases from V and 7 bases from J; bases unmatched to any gene: 6. This CDR3 region has 15 residues. The chain's CDR3 is CASRGLAGSPNEQFF. DNA of the CDR3: TGTGCCAGCAGGGGACTAGCGGGGTCACCGAATGAGCAGTTCTTC.

The chain joins TRBV5-1 to TRBJ2-1; weak D call: TRBD2 (6 bases). The CDR3 runs to 17 residues. Germline assignment: CDR1 SGHRS and CDR2 YFSETQ. Between the trimmed V and J ends, which lost 4 bases and 10 bases, there was a span of 27 bases. CDR3 region: CASSLSPGLRSFSEQFF. The CDR3 region has the DNA TGCGCCAGCAGCCTATCACCGGGACTGCGATCATTTAGCGAGCAGTTCTTC.

This clonotype was seen a few times. The chain is built from TRBV21-1 and TRBJ2-5; the table names TRBD1, a call not compared with the DNA. TRBV21-1 is reported as a pseudogene. This CDR3 region has 16 residues. This chain's CDR3 is CASRSGKKASPETQYF. For the CDR3, the DNA is TGTGCCAGCAGGTCCGGGAAGAAGGCTAGCCCAGAGACCCAGTACTTC.

The chain has TRBV7-9 and TRBJ2-7; D gene unclear. The CDR3 runs 14 residues. V was shortened by 3 bases and J by 0 bases, with 9 bases between the two germline ends. CDR1 and CDR2 (germline): SEHNR, FQNEAQ (reference sequence). In DNA, the CDR3 is TGTGCCAGCAGCTTGCTGAGCTACTCCTACGAGCAGTACTTC. It is translated as CASSLLSYSYEQYF.

This clonotype was seen more than once but under ten times. The chain uses TRBV6-2 or TRBV6-3 and TRBJ2-7; 9 nucleotides agree with TRBD2. V lost 3 bases, J lost 4 bases, and 13 bases stayed unmatched. CDR1 MNHEY and CDR2 SVGEGT come from the germline V gene. The CDR3 runs 17 residues. The CDR3, as DNA: TGTGCCAGCAGTTATCTCCCGTTGGCTAGCGGGGAATACGAGCAGTACGTC. This gives the protein CASSYLPLASGEYEQYV.

At least ten counts were recorded for this clonotype. The V and J genes are TRBV5-1 and TRBJ2-1, with D unclear. V was cut by 5 bases and J by 5 bases, with 17 bases left in between. Germline loops: CDR1 SGHRS, CDR2 YFSETQ. This CDR3 region has 15 residues. The CDR3 nucleotides are TGCGCCAGCAGAACCCTTCCAACCGCGAACAATGAGCAGTTCTTC. Its translation: CASRTLPTANNEQFF. Full variable domain (missing parts from reference TRBV5-1 and TRBJ2-1): KAGVTQTPRYLIKTRGQQVTLSCSPISGHRSVSWYQQTPGQGLQFLFEYFSETQRNKGNFPGRFSGRQFSNSRSEMNVSTLELGDSALYLCASRTLPTANNEQFFGPGTRLTVL.

The chain carries TRBV25-1 and TRBJ2-3; a weak D match, TRBD1 (5 bases). Germline V gene lookup returns CDR1 MGHDK and CDR2 SYGVNS. V lost 6 bases, J lost 3 bases, and 10 bases lay in between. The CDR3 extends over 13 amino acids. The CDR3 reads CASSITGTDTQYF. CDR3 DNA: TGTGCCAGCAGCATCACAGGTACAGATACGCAGTATTTT.

This clonotype has more than one count but fewer than ten. This chain connects TRBV12-3 or TRBV12-4 to TRBJ1-2; D not resolved. V was cut by 8 bases and J by 7 bases, with 11 bases left in between. The CDR3 covers 11 residues. CDR3 nucleotides: TGTGCCAGCGCCCGGGGATTTGGCTACACCTTC. Its protein product is CASARGFGYTF.

This clonotype turned up a few times. The rearrangement joins TRBV7-2 to TRBJ2-3; D unresolved. Trimming took off 4 bases at V and 8 bases at J, with 10 bases between the two ends. The germline V gene has CDR1 SGHTA and CDR2 FQGNSA. This CDR3 spans 12 amino acids. CDR3 nucleotides: TGTGCCAGCAGCTCCGTGGAAGGTACGCAGTATTTT. It encodes CASSSVEGTQYF.

This clonotype came up a few times. The chain couples TRBV7-6 to TRBJ2-1; tentatively, D is TRBD2 (6 bases). Germline lookup yields CDR1 SGHVS and CDR2 FNYEAQ. CDR3 length equals 16 residues. Trimming removed 5 bases from V and 0 bases from J, with 14 bases in between. The CDR3 sequence is CASSQGAGSSYNEQFF. As DNA, the CDR3 is TGTGCCAGCAGCCAAGGGGCCGGGAGCTCCTACAATGAGCAGTTCTTC.

V is TRBV6-5 and J is TRBJ2-2; 9 bases line up with TRBD1. V lost 5 bases to trimming and J lost 4 bases; unmatched junction nucleotides: 8. This CDR3 is built from 16 residues. CDR1 MNHEY and CDR2 SVGAGI come from the germline V gene. The CDR3 DNA sequence: TGTGCCAGCAGTCGCTCGGACAGGGGCAGCACCGGGGAGCTGTTTTTT. This translates into CASSRSDRGSTGELFF.

This clonotype showed up many times. V usage is TRBV7-6 and J usage is TRBJ2-1; D might be TRBD2 (5 bases). Germline CDR1 and CDR2: SGHVS and FNYEAQ. The CDR3 is 15 amino acids. Trimming took off 6 bases at V and 1 base at J, with 13 bases between the two ends. The CDR3 loop reads CASSKEGSSYNEQFF. Written as DNA, the CDR3 is TGTGCCAGCAGTAAAGAGGGCAGTTCCTACAATGAGCAGTTCTTC. The full variable domain, rest sourced from reference TRBV7-6 and TRBJ2-1, is GAGVSQSPRYKVTKRGQDVALRCDPISGHVSLYWYRQALGQGPEFLTYFNYEAQQDKSGLPNDRFSAERPEGSISTLTIQRTEQRDSAMYRCASSKEGSSYNEQFFGPGTRLTVL.

This clonotype appeared a few times. This chain links TRBV5-6 with TRBJ2-7; TRBD2 aligns across 8 bases. With 4 bases clipped from V and 3 bases from J, the junction kept 9 bases outside the gene matches. The CDR3 is 15 amino acids. Looked up from germline, CDR1 is SGHDT and CDR2 is YYEEEE. The CDR3: CASSAGWRGVYEQYF. CDR3 nucleotide sequence: TGTGCCAGCAGCGCTGGATGGCGGGGGGTCTACGAGCAGTACTTC. Full variable domain (outside the CDR3, taken from reference TRBV5-6 and TRBJ2-7): DAGVTQSPTHLIKTRGQQVTLRCSPKSGHDTVSWYQQALGQGPQFIFQYYEEEERQRGNFPDRFSGHQFPNYSSELNVNALLLGDSALYLCASSAGWRGVYEQYFGPGTRLTVT.